The T cell receptor beta chain described here comes from a study of T cell repertoires in cytomegalovirus infection. Study summary: Well-studied HLA-B-restricted epitopes and recently identified HLA-C-restricted epitopes of CMV were both used in the study. Both a matching HLA type and CMV infection were indicated by public TCR beta signatures.

A few counts support this clonotype. Its target is not known. General study points: Adding up the frequency of public TCR beta families identified people who carried CMV plus the relevant HLA. Ex vivo, HLA-C-restricted CMV-specific TCR beta clonotypes prevailed over the rest of the response.

TCRdb processed the reads anew with MiXCR; each CDR3 protein has one entry. Among around 750,000 distinct CDR3 sequences, about 31% were seen once, and the ten largest hold approximately 13%. The receptor comes from a human donor in good health (CMV status not recorded). Some clones in this sample may be carry-over from other donors' samples. This sample comprised cultured CD8+ T cells from PBMCs, obtained from culture after CMV antigen stimulation.

The chain's CDR3 is CASSPDRGGEQFF. The DNA of the CDR3 is TGTGCCAGCAGTCCGGACAGGGGAGGAGAGCAGTTCTTC. The chain uses TRBV12-3 or TRBV12-4 and TRBJ2-1, with 9 bases that match TRBD1. The J segment lost 10 bases and the V segment lost 5 bases, leaving 6 bases of the junction unmatched. This CDR3 comprises 13 residues.